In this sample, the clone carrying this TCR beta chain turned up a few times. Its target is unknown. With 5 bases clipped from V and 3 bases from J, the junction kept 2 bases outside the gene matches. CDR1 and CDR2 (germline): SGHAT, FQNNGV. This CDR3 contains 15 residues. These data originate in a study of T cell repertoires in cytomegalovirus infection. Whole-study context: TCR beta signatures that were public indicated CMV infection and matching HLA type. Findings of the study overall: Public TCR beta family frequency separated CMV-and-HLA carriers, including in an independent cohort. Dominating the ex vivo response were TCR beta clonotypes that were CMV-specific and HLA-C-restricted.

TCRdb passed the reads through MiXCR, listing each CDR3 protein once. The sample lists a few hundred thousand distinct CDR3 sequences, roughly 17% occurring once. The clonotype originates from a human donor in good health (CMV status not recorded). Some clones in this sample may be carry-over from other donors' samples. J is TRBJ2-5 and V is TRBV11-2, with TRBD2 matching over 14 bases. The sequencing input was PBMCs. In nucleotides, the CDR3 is TGTGCCAGCAGCGAGACTAGCGGGGGGGAAGAGACCCAGTACTTC. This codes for CASSETSGGEETQYF.